This entry features one T cell receptor beta chain sequence. This clone was observed a handful of times. This clone's antigen is unknown. No base quality information exists; no much larger clone differs at one position. The sample comes from a study of beta chain features in type 1 diabetes (dated by TCRdb to 2016 to 2018). In the study overall: No differences in mean age, gender distribution, total cell number or subset yield were found between patients and healthy donors. A total of about 110 million sorted cells were examined across all samples, and the number of cells per subset was strongly correlated with RNA yield. In the study, recently diagnosed type 1 diabetes patients and matched healthy donors were compared on the TCRB repertoires of their sorted circulating CD4+ T cell subsets. Naive and central memory subsets were obtained from all 30 or so donors, but regulatory and stem cell-like memory subsets were isolated from only 8 patients and roughly eight healthy donors.

Each donor gave one peripheral blood draw, roughly 110 mL on average, collected into heparinised tubes. A BD FACSAria II and a panel including CD45RO, CCR7, CD25, CD127, CD95 and CD27 were used to sort naive, central memory, regulatory and stem cell-like memory CD4+ T cells. Purity was above 95% for every sorted population. PBMCs were isolated immediately by Lymphoprep density gradient centrifugation and stained directly without culture. So that batch effects would be minimized, each experiment stained and sorted samples in pairs, pairing one healthy donor with one patient. Overall study results and their limits: Only small numbers of individuals were included in the HLA sub-analyses, which left unresolved whether HLA type had any influence on TCRB rearrangement. The naive, central memory and regulatory TCRB repertoires appeared to resemble one another more closely among patients than among healthy donors. Because cDNA was sequenced instead of genomic DNA, highly expressing activated cells could be over-represented, though the groups showed no difference in activation or CD3 levels. PCR might favor shorter templates, but patient and control samples were amplified and corrected together, so any skew would affect both groups equally. Fewer insertions and more nucleotide deletions at VDJ recombination sites were observed in patients with type 1 diabetes, implying thymic rearrangement abnormalities. Type 1 diabetes patients showed a moderate but significant shortening of TCRB CDR3 length in all four CD4+ subsets.

All of the isolated RNA was reverse transcribed with the High Capacity cDNA Reverse Transcription Kit, so expressed TCRB transcripts were sequenced. Deep immunoSEQ sequencing was applied to naive, central memory and regulatory T cell samples, giving an average of about 3.7 million total reads per sample. Sorted cells were lysed in RLT buffer, and RNA was extracted using DNase-treated RNeasy Micro or Mini kits according to cell number. To prevent cross-contamination, each cell subset was processed individually, whereas patient and healthy donor samples were processed jointly. The immunoSEQ multiplex PCR was used to amplify TCRB sequences from cDNA, yielding 87-bp fragments that span the CDR3 region. The amplicons were sequenced using the Illumina HiSeq platform. On the study's bioinformatics: Synthetic template baselines were used to correct PCR bias computationally, reads within Hamming distance 2 were collapsed, and singletons that could not be merged were discarded. By aligning reads against IMGT, V, D and J genes, CDR3 length, and insertions or deletions at six rearrangement sites were assigned. Within each subset, clonotype counts were normalized to the number of sorted cells before true diversity and Gini coefficients were calculated with the tcR R package. The overlap coefficient, calculated on TCRB nucleotide sequences, was used to quantify repertoire sharing. Out-of-frame TCRB sequences from naive cells were analyzed as a proxy for the pre-selection repertoire. The immuneACCESS repertoire file appears here via TCRdb, limited to in-frame rearrangements. These files lack a portion of the clones; in checked studies, under half of the deficit traces to unresolved V genes, and the cause of the others is not known. V, J and clone size are those of that table, while D and trimming were read from the DNA. This sample gives some 700,000 clones in total; 13% of them show up just once. The top ten constitute about 0.02% of the sample.

Deletion took 4 bases off V and 0 bases off J, with a span of 10 bases between the germline ends. CDR1 is given as GTSNPN and CDR2 as SVGIG, both from the germline V gene (reference sequence). The CDR3 spans 14 residues, from the cysteine through the phenylalanine. The entry retains the CDR3 DNA only, 42 bases that are in frame from base 1. The clonotype originates from a man younger than 35 with type 1 diabetes. Recombination connected TRBV30 to TRBJ1-3, with TRBD1 as a weak D call on 5 bases. Sequences were obtained from naive CD4+ T cells from blood. The label giving this sample's cell subset or site can be read as: true naive CD4+ T cells. CDR3 loop: CAWTLGHSGNTIYF. The DNA sequence is as follows: TGTGCCTGGACCCTGGGGCACTCTGGAAACACCATATATTTT.